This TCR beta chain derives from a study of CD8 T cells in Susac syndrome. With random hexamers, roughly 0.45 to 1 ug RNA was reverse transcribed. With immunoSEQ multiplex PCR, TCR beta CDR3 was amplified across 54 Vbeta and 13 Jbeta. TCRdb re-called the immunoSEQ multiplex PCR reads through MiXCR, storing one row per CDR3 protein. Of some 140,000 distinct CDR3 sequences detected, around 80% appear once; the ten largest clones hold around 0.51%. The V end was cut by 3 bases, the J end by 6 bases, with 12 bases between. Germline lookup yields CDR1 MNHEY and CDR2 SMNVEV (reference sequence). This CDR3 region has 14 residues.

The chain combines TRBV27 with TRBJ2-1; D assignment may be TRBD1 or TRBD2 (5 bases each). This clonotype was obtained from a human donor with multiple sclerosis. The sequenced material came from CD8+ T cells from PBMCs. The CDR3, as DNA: TGTGCCAGCAGTTTGGGGGTAACGCTCAATGAGCAGTTCTTC. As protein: CASSLGVTLNEQFF.